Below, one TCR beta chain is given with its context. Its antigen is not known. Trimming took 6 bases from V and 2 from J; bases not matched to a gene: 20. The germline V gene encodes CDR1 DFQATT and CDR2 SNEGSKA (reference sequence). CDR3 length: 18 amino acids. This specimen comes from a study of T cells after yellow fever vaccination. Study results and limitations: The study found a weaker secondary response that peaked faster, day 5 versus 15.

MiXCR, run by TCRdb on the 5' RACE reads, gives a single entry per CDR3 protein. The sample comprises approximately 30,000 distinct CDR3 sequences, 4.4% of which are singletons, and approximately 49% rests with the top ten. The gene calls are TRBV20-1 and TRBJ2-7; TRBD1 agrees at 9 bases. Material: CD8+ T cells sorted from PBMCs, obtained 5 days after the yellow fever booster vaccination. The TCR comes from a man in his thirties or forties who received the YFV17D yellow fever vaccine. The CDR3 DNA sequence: TGCAGTGCGACCAATCCTCACCCCGGGACAGGGAGGCCCTACGAGCAGTACTTC. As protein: CSATNPHPGTGRPYEQYF.